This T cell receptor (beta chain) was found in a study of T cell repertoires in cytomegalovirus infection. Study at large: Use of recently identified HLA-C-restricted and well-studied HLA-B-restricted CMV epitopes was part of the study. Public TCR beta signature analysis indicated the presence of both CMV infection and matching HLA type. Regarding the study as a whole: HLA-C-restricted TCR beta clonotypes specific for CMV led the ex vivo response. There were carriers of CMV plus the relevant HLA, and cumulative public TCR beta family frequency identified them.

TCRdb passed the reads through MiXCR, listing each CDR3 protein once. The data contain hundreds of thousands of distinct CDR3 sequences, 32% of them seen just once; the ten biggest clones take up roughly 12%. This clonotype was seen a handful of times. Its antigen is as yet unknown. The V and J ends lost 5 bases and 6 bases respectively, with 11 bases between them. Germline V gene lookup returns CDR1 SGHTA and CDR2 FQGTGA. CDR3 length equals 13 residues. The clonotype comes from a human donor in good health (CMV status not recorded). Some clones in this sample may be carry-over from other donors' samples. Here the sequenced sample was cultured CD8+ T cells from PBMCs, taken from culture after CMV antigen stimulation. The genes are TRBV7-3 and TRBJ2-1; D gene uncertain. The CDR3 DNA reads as TGTGCCAGCAGCCGTGAACCCTCCAATGAGCAGTTCTTC. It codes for CASSREPSNEQFF.